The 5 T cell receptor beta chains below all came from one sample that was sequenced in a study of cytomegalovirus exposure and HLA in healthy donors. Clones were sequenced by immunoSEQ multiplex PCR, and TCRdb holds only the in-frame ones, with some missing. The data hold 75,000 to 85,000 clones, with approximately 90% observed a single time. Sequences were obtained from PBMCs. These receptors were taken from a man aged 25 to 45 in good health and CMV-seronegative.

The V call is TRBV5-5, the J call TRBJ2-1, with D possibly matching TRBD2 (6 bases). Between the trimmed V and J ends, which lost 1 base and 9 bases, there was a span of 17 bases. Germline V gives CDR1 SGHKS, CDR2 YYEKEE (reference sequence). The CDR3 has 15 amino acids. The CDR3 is CASSLSREAWGEQFF. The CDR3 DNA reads TGTGCCAGCAGCTTGTCCAGGGAGGCTTGGGGTGAGCAGTTCTTC.

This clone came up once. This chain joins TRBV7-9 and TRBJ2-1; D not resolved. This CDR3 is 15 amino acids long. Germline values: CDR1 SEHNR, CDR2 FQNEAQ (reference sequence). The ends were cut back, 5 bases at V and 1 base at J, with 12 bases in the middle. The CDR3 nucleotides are TGTGCCAGCAGCCCCTGGCGGAGTTCCTACAATGAGCAGTTCTTC. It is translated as CASSPWRSSYNEQFF.

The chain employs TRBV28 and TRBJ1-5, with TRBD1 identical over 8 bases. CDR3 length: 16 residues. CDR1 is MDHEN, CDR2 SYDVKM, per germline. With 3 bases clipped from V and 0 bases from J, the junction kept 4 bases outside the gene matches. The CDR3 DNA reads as TGTGCCAGCAGTTTCGGACAGGGCCTTAGCAATCAGCCCCAGCATTTT. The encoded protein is CASSFGQGLSNQPQHF.

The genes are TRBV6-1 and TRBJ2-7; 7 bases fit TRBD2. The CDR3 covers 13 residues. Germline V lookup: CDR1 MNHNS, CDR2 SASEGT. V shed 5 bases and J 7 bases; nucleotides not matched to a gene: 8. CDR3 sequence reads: CASSWTRGREQYF. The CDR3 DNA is TGTGCCAGCAGTTGGACTAGAGGGAGGGAGCAGTACTTC.

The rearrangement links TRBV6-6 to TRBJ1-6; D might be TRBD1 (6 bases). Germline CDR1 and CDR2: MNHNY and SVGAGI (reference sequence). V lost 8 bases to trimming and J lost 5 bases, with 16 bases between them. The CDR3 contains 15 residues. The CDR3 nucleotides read TGTGCCAGCGGGAGGGGGGACACGAATAATTCACCCCTCCACTTT. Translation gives CASGRGDTNNSPLHF.